This record looks at one T cell receptor beta chain sequence and its context. Its antigen is undetermined. The data were taken from a study of T cell responses to AZD1222 COVID-19 vaccine. Whole-study results and caveats: White British ancestry dominated among donors, who included more females, and clonal diversity was possibly underestimated. The study found Spike-specific TCR breadth and depth rose after two AZD1222 doses.

Only in-frame clones appear in the TCRdb table, and some are missing; sequencing was by immunoSEQ multiplex PCR. The table has more than 150,000 clones, approximately 90% seen once; the top ten hold 3% to 3.5%. The material was peripheral blood, obtained 28 days after the second AZD1222 dose. The clonotype comes from an adult who received the AZD1222 COVID-19 vaccine.

CDR3 coding DNA: TGTGCCAGCAGCCCGGGACTAGCGGGGACTCTAGCCAAAAACATTCAGTACTTC. Its translation: CASSPGLAGTLAKNIQYF. J is TRBJ2-4 and V is TRBV7-2, with TRBD2 matching 13 bases. Germline trimming cut 5 bases from V and 0 bases from J; bases unmatched to any gene: 7. The V gene's germline CDR1 is SGHTA and CDR2 FQGNSA. This CDR3 comprises 18 residues.